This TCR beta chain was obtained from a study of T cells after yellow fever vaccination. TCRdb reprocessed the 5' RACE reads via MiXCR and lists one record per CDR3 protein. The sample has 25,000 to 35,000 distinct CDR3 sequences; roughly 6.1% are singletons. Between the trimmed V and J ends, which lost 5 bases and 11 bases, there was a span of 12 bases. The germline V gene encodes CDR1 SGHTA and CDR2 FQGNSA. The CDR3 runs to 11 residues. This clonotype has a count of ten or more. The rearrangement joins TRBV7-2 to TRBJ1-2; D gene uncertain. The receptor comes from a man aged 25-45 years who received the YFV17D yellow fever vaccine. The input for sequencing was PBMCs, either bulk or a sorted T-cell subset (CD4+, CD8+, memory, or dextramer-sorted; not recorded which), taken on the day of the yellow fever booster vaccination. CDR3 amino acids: CASSAGGGYTF. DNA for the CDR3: TGTGCCAGCAGCGCAGGAGGAGGTTACACCTTC. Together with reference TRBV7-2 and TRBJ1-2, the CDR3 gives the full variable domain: GAGVSQSPSNKVTEKGKDVELRCDPISGHTALYWYRQSLGQGLEFLIYFQGNSAPDKSGLPSDRFSAERTGGSVSTLTIQRTQQEDSAVYLCASSAGGGYTFGSGTRLTVV.